The clone carrying this T cell receptor (beta chain) appeared a few times. What it recognizes is unknown. Germline-derived CDR1 and CDR2 are MDHEN and SYDVKM. The junction had 4 bases not matched to a gene; V was cut back by 3 bases and J by 7 bases. The CDR3 has 14 residues. This entry is derived from a study of cytotoxic CD8 clonotypes in ibrutinib-treated CLL. Study-level results: Ibrutinib response saw clonality rise, and progression saw it return toward baseline. Contraction or stability on treatment characterized the public clonotypes, which were uncommon.

Targeted sequencing depth ranged from 1 in 200,000 to 1 in 1 million T cells. Assay used: immunoSEQ multiplex PCR; TCRdb lists only in-frame clones, some missing. This table has over 200,000 clones, 79% appearing once. The sample consisted of PBMCs, taken after 12 months of ibrutinib treatment. This chain links TRBV28 with TRBJ2-1, with 9 positions matching TRBD1. The source of this sequence is a human donor with chronic lymphocytic leukemia. In DNA form, the CDR3 reads TGTGCCAGCAGTTTGGGACAGGGCCTAAATGAGCAGTTCTTC. Protein sequence: CASSLGQGLNEQFF.